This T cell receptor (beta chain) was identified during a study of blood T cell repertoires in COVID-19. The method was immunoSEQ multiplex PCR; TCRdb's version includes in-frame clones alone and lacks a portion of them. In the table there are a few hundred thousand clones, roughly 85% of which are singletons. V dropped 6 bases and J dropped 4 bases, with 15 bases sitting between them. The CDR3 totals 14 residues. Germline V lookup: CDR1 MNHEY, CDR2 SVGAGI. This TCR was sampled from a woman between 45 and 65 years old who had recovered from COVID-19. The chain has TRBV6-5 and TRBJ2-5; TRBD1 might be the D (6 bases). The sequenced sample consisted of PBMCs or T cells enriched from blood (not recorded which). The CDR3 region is CASRTGGGRETQYF. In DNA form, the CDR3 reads TGTGCCAGCAGGACAGGTGGGGGTAGAGAGACCCAGTACTTC.